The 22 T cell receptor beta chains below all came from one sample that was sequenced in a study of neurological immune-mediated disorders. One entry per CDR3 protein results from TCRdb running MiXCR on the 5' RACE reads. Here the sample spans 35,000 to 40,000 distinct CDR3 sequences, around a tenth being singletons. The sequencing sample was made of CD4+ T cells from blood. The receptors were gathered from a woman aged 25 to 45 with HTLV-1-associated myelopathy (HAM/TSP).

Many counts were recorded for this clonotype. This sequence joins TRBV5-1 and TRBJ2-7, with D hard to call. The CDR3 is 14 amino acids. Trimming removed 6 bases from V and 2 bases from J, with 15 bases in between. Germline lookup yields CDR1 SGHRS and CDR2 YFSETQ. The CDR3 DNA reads TGCGCCAGCAAATTCCAGGACCTGGCCTACGAGCAGTACTTC. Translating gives CASKFQDLAYEQYF.

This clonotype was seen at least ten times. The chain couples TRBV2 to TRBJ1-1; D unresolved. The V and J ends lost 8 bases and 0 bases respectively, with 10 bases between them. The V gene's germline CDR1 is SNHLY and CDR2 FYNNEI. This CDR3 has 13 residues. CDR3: CASLREMNTEAFF. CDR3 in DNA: TGTGCCAGCCTAAGAGAAATGAACACTGAAGCTTTCTTT.

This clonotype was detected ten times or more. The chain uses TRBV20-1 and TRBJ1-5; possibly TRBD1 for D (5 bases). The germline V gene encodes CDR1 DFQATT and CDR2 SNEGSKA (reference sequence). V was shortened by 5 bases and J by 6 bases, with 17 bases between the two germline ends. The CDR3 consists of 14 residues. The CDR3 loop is CSAAPGPVGQPQHF. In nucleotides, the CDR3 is TGCAGTGCTGCCCCGGGACCAGTAGGTCAGCCCCAGCATTTT.

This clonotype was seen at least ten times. The CDR3 sequence is CASSFTGAFQETQYF. The CDR3 coding sequence is TGTGCCAGCAGTTTTACAGGGGCCTTCCAAGAGACCCAGTACTTC. The V and J genes are TRBV2 and TRBJ2-5; 7 bases fit TRBD1. The trim removed 5 bases at V and 1 base at J, leaving 7 bases unmatched. The CDR3 extends over 15 amino acids. Germline CDR1 SNHLY, CDR2 FYNNEI.

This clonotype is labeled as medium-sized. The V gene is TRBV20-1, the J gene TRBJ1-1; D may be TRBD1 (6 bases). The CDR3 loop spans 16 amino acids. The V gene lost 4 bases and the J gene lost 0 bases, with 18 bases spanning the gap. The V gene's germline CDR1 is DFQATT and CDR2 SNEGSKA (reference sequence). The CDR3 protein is CSATRDRIIMNTEAFF. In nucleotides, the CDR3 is TGCAGTGCTACTCGAGACAGGATAATAATGAACACTGAAGCTTTCTTT.

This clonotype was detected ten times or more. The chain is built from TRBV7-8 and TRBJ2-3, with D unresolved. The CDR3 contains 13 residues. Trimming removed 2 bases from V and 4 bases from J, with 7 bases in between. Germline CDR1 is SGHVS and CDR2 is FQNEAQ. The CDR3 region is CASSLFGADTQYF. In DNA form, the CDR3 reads TGTGCCAGCAGCTTATTTGGGGCAGATACGCAGTATTTT.

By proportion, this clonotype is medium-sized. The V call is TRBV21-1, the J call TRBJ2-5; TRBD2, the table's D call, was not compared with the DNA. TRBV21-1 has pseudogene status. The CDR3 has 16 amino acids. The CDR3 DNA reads TGTGCCAGCAGCAAAGATGCGGGGAGAACCCAAGAGACCCAGTACTTC. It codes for CASSKDAGRTQETQYF.

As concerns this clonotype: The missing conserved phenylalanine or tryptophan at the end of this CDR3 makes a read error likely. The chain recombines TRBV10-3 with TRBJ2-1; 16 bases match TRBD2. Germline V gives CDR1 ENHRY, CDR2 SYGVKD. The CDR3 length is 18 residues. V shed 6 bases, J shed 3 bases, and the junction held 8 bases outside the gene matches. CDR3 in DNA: TGTGCCATCAGGGGACTAGCGGGGGGGGATAACTACTACAATGAGCAGTTCTTA. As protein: CAIRGLAGGDNYYNEQFL.

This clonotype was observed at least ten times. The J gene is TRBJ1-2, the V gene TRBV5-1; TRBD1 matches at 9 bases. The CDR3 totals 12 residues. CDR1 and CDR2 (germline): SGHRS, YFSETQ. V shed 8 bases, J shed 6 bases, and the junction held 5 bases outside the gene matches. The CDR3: CASSTGGNGYTF. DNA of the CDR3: TGCGCCAGTAGTACAGGGGGCAATGGCTACACCTTC.

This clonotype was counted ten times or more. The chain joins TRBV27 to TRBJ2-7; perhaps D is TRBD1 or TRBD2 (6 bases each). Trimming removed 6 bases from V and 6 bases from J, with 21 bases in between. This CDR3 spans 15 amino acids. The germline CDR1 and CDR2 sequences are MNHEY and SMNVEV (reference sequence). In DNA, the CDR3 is TGTGCCAGCAGAGGGGGGAGCACGTTCGGCTCCGAGCAGTACTTC. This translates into CASRGGSTFGSEQYF.

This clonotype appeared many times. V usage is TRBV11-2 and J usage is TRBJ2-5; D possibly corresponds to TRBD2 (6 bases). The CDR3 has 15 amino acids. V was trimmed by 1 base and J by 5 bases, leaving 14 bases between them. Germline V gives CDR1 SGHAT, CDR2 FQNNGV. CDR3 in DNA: TGTGCCAGCAGCTTAGGGCGGGACTTCTGGGAGACCCAGTACTTC. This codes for CASSLGRDFWETQYF.

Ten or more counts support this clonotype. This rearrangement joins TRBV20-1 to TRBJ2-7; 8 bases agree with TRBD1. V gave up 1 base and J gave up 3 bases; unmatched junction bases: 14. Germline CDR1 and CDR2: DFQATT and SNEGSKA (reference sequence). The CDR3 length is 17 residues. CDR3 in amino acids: CSARVRYQGAMIYEQYF. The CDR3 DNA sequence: TGCAGTGCTAGAGTACGGTACCAGGGGGCCATGATCTACGAGCAGTACTTC.

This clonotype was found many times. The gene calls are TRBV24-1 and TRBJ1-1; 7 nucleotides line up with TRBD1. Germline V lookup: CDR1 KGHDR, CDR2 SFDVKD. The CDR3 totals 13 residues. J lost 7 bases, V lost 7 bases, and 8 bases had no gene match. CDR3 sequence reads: CATRRGDSSEAFF. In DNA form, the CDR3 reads TGTGCCACCAGAAGGGGGGACAGCAGTGAAGCTTTCTTT.

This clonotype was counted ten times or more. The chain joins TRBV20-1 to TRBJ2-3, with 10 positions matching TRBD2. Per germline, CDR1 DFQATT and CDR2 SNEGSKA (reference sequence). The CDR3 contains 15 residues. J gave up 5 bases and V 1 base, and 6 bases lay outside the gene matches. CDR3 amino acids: CSARVLAGVIDTQYF. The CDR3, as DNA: TGCAGTGCTAGAGTCCTAGCGGGGGTTATAGATACGCAGTATTTT.

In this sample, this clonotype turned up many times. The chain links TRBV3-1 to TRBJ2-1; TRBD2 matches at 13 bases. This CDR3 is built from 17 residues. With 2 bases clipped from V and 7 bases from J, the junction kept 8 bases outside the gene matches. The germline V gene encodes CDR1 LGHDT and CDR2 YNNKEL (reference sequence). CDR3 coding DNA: TGTGCCAGCAGCCAAAGGGGGACTAGCGGGGTATCTAATGAGCAGTTCTTC. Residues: CASSQRGTSGVSNEQFF.

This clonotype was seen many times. In nucleotides, the CDR3 is TGTGCCAGCAGCAAAGGACTAGCAGATACGCAGTATTTT. Its translation is CASSKGLADTQYF. The chain couples TRBV5-5 to TRBJ2-3; the match to TRBD2 covers 7 bases. This CDR3 is 13 amino acids long. V gave up 4 bases and J gave up 4 bases; unmatched junction bases: 3. Germline loops: CDR1 SGHKS, CDR2 YYEKEE (reference sequence).

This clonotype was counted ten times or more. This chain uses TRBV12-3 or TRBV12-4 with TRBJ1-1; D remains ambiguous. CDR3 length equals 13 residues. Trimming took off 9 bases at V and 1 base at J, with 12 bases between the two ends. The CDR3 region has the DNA TGTGCCAGTTATCTAACCTCGAACACTGAAGCTTTCTTT. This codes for CASYLTSNTEAFF.

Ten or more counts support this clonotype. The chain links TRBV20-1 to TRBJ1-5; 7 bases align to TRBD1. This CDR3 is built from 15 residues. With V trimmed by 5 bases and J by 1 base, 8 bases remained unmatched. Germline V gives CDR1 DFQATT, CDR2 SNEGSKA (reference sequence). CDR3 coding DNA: TGCAGTGCTGCTGAGACAGGGATGAGCAATCAGCCCCAGCATTTT. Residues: CSAAETGMSNQPQHF.

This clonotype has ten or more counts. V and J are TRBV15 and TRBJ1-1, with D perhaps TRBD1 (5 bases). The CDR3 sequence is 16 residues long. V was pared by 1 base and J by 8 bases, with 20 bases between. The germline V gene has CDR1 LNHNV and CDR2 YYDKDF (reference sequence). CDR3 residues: CATSRVRGPGPSEAFF. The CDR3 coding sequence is TGTGCCACCAGCAGAGTACGGGGCCCCGGGCCCTCCGAAGCTTTCTTT.

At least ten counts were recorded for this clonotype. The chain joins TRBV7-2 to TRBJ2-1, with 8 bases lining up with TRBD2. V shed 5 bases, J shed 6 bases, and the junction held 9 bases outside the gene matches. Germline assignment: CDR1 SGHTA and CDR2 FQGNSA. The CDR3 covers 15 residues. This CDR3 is CASSTPLAGGNEQFF. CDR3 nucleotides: TGTGCCAGCAGCACCCCACTCGCGGGGGGCAATGAGCAGTTCTTC.

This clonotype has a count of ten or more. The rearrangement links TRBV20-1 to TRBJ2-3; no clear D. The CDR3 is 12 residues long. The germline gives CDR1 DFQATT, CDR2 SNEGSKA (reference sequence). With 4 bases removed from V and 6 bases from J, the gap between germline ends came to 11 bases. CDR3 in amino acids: CSAIFDGDTQYF. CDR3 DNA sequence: TGCAGTGCTATATTTGACGGGGATACGCAGTATTTT.

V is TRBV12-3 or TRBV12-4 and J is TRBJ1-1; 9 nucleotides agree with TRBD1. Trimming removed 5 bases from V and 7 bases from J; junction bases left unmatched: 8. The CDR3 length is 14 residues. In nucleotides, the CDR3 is TGTGCCAGCAGTGCTACAGGGGGCAATCTTGAAGCTTTCTTT. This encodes CASSATGGNLEAFF.